This is a list of T cell receptor beta chains from one sample in a study of T cells after yellow fever vaccination. TCRdb ran MiXCR on the 5' RACE reads and lists one entry per CDR3 protein. The sample includes about 240,000 distinct CDR3 sequences, 3.6% of them seen just once. Sequenced here: PBMCs, sampled 15 days after the yellow fever booster vaccination. These receptors were obtained from a man aged 18-30 years who received the YFV17D yellow fever vaccine. Both conserved end residues are part of each CDR3. The D gene is left open where the match is weak. Clone sizes are given selectively: once, few, many, or a class where the clone is expanded.

j_gene | abundance | d_gene | v_gene | CDR3aa | CDR3nt
TRBJ1-1 | many | NA | TRBV4-3 | CASSQDRGATSNTEAFF | TGCGCCAGCAGCCAAGATCGGGGGGCGACTTCAAACACTGAAGCTTTCTTT
TRBJ2-1 | few | NA | TRBV5-6 | CASSHKGRPYNEQFF | TGTGCCAGCAGCCACAAGGGAAGGCCCTACAATGAGCAGTTCTTC
TRBJ1-1 | many | TRBD1 | TRBV2 | CASSELDRGKNTEAFF | TGTGCCAGCAGTGAACTCGACAGGGGTAAGAACACTGAAGCTTTCTTT
TRBJ1-1 | many | TRBD1 | TRBV7-9 | CASSLGRRGQDTEAFF | TGTGCCAGCAGCTTAGGACGCAGGGGGCAAGACACTGAAGCTTTCTTT
TRBJ1-5 | NA | TRBD1 | TRBV15 | CATSRATGIRWPQHF | TGTGCCACCAGCAGAGCGACAGGGATCCGATGGCCCCAGCATTTT
TRBJ1-6 | many | NA | TRBV6-6 | CASTYWGDSPLHF | TGTGCCAGCACCTACTGGGGAGATTCACCCCTCCACTTT
TRBJ2-2 | many | NA | TRBV7-3 | CASSLGPRTVTGELFF | TGTGCCAGCAGCTTAGGTCCCCGCACAGTCACCGGGGAGCTGTTTTTT
TRBJ1-1 | many | NA | TRBV20-1 | CSASRTGNTEAFF | TGCAGTGCTAGTCGTACAGGGAACACTGAAGCTTTCTTT
TRBJ1-5 | many | NA | TRBV20-1 | CSARDGTSNQPQHF | TGCAGTGCTAGAGATGGCACGAGCAATCAGCCCCAGCATTTT
TRBJ2-5 | many | NA | TRBV12-3/TRBV12-4 | CASSLRGGEETQYF | TGTGCCAGCAGTTTAAGGGGAGGTGAAGAGACCCAGTACTTC